The 27 T cell receptor beta chains below were found in one sample sequenced in a study of cytomegalovirus exposure and HLA in healthy donors. Both 60 Vbeta primers and 13 Jbeta primers went into the PCR. Measured with immunoSEQ multiplex PCR; TCRdb has only the in-frame clones, and not every one. Among about 140,000 clones, around 80% were seen once, and the ten largest hold 5.1%. The sequencing sample was made of PBMCs. These TCRs come from a male donor in good health and CMV-seronegative.

The rearrangement joins TRBV28 to TRBJ2-1, with D hard to call. The germline V and J ends were trimmed by 3 bases and 6 bases, with 12 bases remaining between them. Germline assignment: CDR1 MDHEN and CDR2 SYDVKM. CDR3 length equals 14 residues. In nucleotides, the CDR3 is TGTGCCAGCAGTTTTGAGGTGTCGGGCAATGAGCAGTTCTTC. Its protein product is CASSFEVSGNEQFF.

The V call is TRBV6-1, the J call TRBJ2-1, with 9 bases identical to TRBD1. V lost 5 bases, J lost 2 bases, and 4 bases stayed unmatched. CDR3 size: 15 residues. CDR1 is MNHNS and CDR2 is SASEGT in the germline V gene. The CDR3 DNA reads TGTGCCAGCAGTCCCGGACAGGGGCCCTACAATGAGCAGTTCTTC. Residues: CASSPGQGPYNEQFF.

This chain connects TRBV18 to TRBJ2-7, with 7 bases identical to TRBD2. The CDR3 consists of 16 residues. V gave up 3 bases and J gave up 2 bases; unmatched junction bases: 10. The germline V gene has CDR1 KGHSH and CDR2 LQKENI. The CDR3, as DNA: TGTGCCAGCTCACCCCCAGCCGCGGGGGTAACCTACGAGCAGTACTTC. As protein: CASSPPAAGVTYEQYF. The variable domain in full, completed from reference TRBV18 and TRBJ2-7, reads NAGVMQNPRHLVRRRGQEARLRCSPMKGHSHVYWYRQLPEEGLKFMVYLQKENIIDESGMPKERFSAEFPKEGPSILRIQQVVRGDSAAYFCASSPPAAGVTYEQYFGPGTRLTVT.

CDR3: CASSAGTRGTDTQYF. The CDR3 DNA follows: TGCGCCAGCAGCGCCGGAACCAGGGGCACAGATACGCAGTATTTT. V gene TRBV5-1 combines with J gene TRBJ2-3; D is possibly TRBD1 (5 bases). Germline V lookup: CDR1 SGHRS, CDR2 YFSETQ. The V gene lost 4 bases and the J gene lost 1 base, with 13 bases spanning the gap. CDR3 length: 15 residues.

This clone was counted a single time. The chain links TRBV5-6 to TRBJ1-1; D is possibly TRBD1 (6 bases). Deletions cut 9 bases from V and 2 bases from J, with 20 bases between. Looked up from germline, CDR1 is SGHDT and CDR2 is YYEEEE. This CDR3 region has 15 residues. This CDR3 reads CAITVRWGPNTEAFF. In DNA form, the CDR3 reads TGTGCCATTACGGTCAGATGGGGGCCAAACACTGAAGCTTTCTTT.

This chain joins TRBV18 and TRBJ1-6, with 7 bases identical to TRBD1. Germline CDR1 KGHSH, CDR2 LQKENI. The CDR3 covers 15 residues. With V trimmed by 2 bases and J by 8 bases, 6 bases remained unmatched. The CDR3 region has the DNA TGTGCCAGCTCACCAGGGGCAGGGGGTGATTCACCCCTCCACTTT. Its translation is CASSPGAGGDSPLHF.

This clone has more than one count but fewer than ten. The CDR3 nucleotides read TGTGCCAGCAGTTCGGGCAGGGGGACAGCTGAAGCTTTCTTT. Protein: CASSSGRGTAEAFF. This sequence joins TRBV27 and TRBJ1-1; TRBD1 matches at 7 bases. V lost 4 bases, J lost 6 bases, and 8 bases stayed unmatched. The length of the CDR3 is 14 residues. CDR1 MNHEY and CDR2 SMNVEV come from the germline V gene (reference sequence).

This sequence joins TRBV18 and TRBJ1-1, with D unclear. The CDR3 runs 14 residues. Between the trimmed V and J ends, which lost 3 bases and 1 base, there was a span of 9 bases. CDR1 is KGHSH and CDR2 is LQKENI in the germline V gene. DNA of the CDR3: TGTGCCAGCTCACCCCAGTCTGAGAACACTGAAGCTTTCTTT. This codes for CASSPQSENTEAFF. The full variable domain, in which reference TRBV18 and TRBJ1-1 provide the parts outside the CDR3, is NAGVMQNPRHLVRRRGQEARLRCSPMKGHSHVYWYRQLPEEGLKFMVYLQKENIIDESGMPKERFSAEFPKEGPSILRIQQVVRGDSAAYFCASSPQSENTEAFFGQGTRLTVV.

V and J are TRBV7-9 and TRBJ2-7, with D perhaps matching TRBD1 (5 bases). The CDR3 sequence is 14 residues long. V was pared by 1 base and J by 2 bases, with 9 bases between. Germline V gene lookup returns CDR1 SEHNR and CDR2 FQNEAQ (reference sequence). CDR3 sequence: CASSLEYRTYEQYF. CDR3 coding DNA: TGTGCCAGCAGCTTAGAGTACAGGACCTACGAGCAGTACTTC.

The V and J genes are TRBV18 and TRBJ1-4, with D unresolved. V shed 4 bases and J shed 3 bases, with 12 bases lying between them. The CDR3 sequence is 15 residues long. In germline, CDR1 is KGHSH, CDR2 LQKENI. CDR3 nucleotide sequence: TGTGCCAGCTCACGTCTTGAGGGCTCTAATGAAAAACTGTTTTTT. This codes for CASSRLEGSNEKLFF.

The chain combines TRBV20-1 with TRBJ1-1; no clear D. The germline CDR1 and CDR2 sequences are DFQATT and SNEGSKA (reference sequence). This CDR3 region has 9 residues. The V end was cut by 4 bases, the J end by 8 bases, with 5 bases between. CDR3 nucleotide sequence: TGCAGTGCTAACCGGGAAGCTTTCTTT. Residues: CSANREAFF.

The chain joins TRBV7-9 to TRBJ1-3; tentative D call: TRBD1 (5 bases). V lost 4 bases and J 0 bases, leaving 10 bases between the germline ends. Per germline, CDR1 SEHNR and CDR2 FQNEAQ (reference sequence). This CDR3 contains 15 residues. CDR3: CASSSSGFSGNTIYF. In DNA form, the CDR3 reads TGTGCCAGCAGCTCCTCAGGGTTCTCTGGAAACACCATATATTTT.

The rearrangement links TRBV27 to TRBJ2-1, with D possibly TRBD2 on 7 matching bases. Germline CDR1 is MNHEY and CDR2 is SMNVEV (reference sequence). V was cut by 2 bases and J by 7 bases, with 15 bases left in between. The CDR3 is 15 amino acids. The CDR3 is CASSLRGGLGNEQFF. CDR3 DNA: TGTGCCAGCAGTTTAAGGGGGGGCCTCGGGAATGAGCAGTTCTTC.

V gene TRBV5-8 combines with J gene TRBJ1-6, with TRBD1 matching over 7 bases. Germline CDR1 is SGHTS and CDR2 is YDEGEE. The CDR3 has 15 amino acids. Germline trimming cut 0 bases from V and 4 bases from J; bases unmatched to any gene: 1. The chain's CDR3 is CASSLGTGYNSPLHF. The CDR3 DNA is TGTGCCAGCAGCTTGGGGACAGGTTATAATTCACCCCTCCACTTT.

J is TRBJ2-1 and V is TRBV2; 10 nucleotides match TRBD2. The CDR3 is 17 residues long. V was clipped by 4 bases and J by 10 bases; unmatched bases: 16. Germline V gives CDR1 SNHLY, CDR2 FYNNEI. The CDR3 sequence is CASSVGIGLAGEGEQFF. In DNA form, the CDR3 reads TGTGCCAGCAGTGTAGGGATCGGTCTAGCGGGGGAAGGGGAGCAGTTCTTC.

V gene TRBV12-5 combines with J gene TRBJ1-2; 8 positions agree with TRBD1. V shed 6 bases and J 4 bases; nucleotides not matched to a gene: 10. Germline values: CDR1 LGHNT, CDR2 FRNRAP. The CDR3 has 15 residues. This chain's CDR3 is CASGSRQGRRYGYTF. CDR3 nucleotide sequence: TGTGCTAGTGGCTCCCGACAGGGGAGACGCTATGGCTACACCTTC.

The V call is TRBV10-3, the J call TRBJ2-3; TRBD2 agrees at 12 bases. V lost 0 bases to trimming and J lost 9 bases; unmatched junction nucleotides: 1. The germline V gene encodes CDR1 ENHRY and CDR2 SYGVKD. The CDR3 runs to 14 residues. The CDR3 DNA sequence: TGTGCCATCAGTGAGTCGACTAGCGGGGGAACGCAGTATTTT. Residues: CAISESTSGGTQYF.

The rearrangement joins TRBV11-2 to TRBJ2-3; TRBD2 matches 9 bases. CDR1 is SGHAT and CDR2 is FQNNGV in the germline V gene. The trim removed 10 bases at V and 3 bases at J, leaving 11 bases unmatched. This CDR3 has 15 amino acids. The CDR3 here is CATRKRGLATDTQYF. The CDR3 region has the DNA TGTGCCACCCGTAAACGAGGACTAGCGACAGATACGCAGTATTTT.

The gene calls are TRBV28 and TRBJ2-7; 7 bases line up with TRBD1. V lost 3 bases, J lost 4 bases, and 9 bases stayed unmatched. Germline V gene sequence: CDR1 MDHEN, CDR2 SYDVKM. The CDR3 is made up of 15 amino acids. CDR3 sequence reads: CASSFKDRPVYEQYF. The CDR3 DNA is TGTGCCAGCAGTTTCAAGGACAGGCCTGTTTACGAGCAGTACTTC.

Only a few counts were recorded for this clone. J is TRBJ2-5 and V is TRBV7-9; D gene ambiguous. The DNA end is more similar to TRBJ2-7, so the J call may be wrong. The germline V gene encodes CDR1 SEHNR and CDR2 FQNEAQ (reference sequence). The CDR3 covers 15 residues. DNA of the CDR3: TGTGCCAGCAGCTTACTTGATGATCCACTCTACGAGCAGTACTTC. It yields the protein CASSLLDDPLYEQYF.

A few counts support this clone. The rearrangement uses TRBV5-5 and TRBJ2-7; D is undetermined. The ends were cut back, 1 base at V and 0 bases at J, with 11 bases in the middle. The CDR3 consists of 15 residues. The germline V gene encodes CDR1 SGHKS and CDR2 YYEKEE (reference sequence). CDR3 bases: TGTGCCAGCAGCTTGTGGGCCACGAGCTCCTACGAGCAGTACTTC. Translating it yields CASSLWATSSYEQYF.

This clone was observed a handful of times. The chain couples TRBV13 to TRBJ1-4, with TRBD1 matching over 7 bases. This CDR3 has 14 amino acids. V lost 4 bases and J lost 8; bases outside the gene matches: 7. CDR1 is PRHDT, CDR2 FYEKMQ, per germline (reference sequence). In DNA, the CDR3 is TGTGCCAGCAGCTCCCGGGACAGTACCGAAAAACTGTTTTTT. Amino acid sequence: CASSSRDSTEKLFF. The entire variable domain, with the rest obtained from reference TRBV13 and TRBJ1-4, is as follows: AAGVIQSPRHLIKEKRETATLKCYPIPRHDTVYWYQQGPGQDPQFLISFYEKMQSDKGSIPDRFSAQQFSDYHSELNMSSLELGDSALYFCASSSRDSTEKLFFGSGTQLSVL.

The chain has TRBV28 and TRBJ2-7; D possibly corresponds to TRBD1 (5 bases). The CDR3 runs 15 residues. V lost 6 bases and J lost 2, with 17 bases in between. Germline V gene sequence: CDR1 MDHEN, CDR2 SYDVKM. CDR3 DNA: TGTGCCAGCAGCCCAGACAGAGCCAAGACCTACGAGCAGTACTTC. This codes for CASSPDRAKTYEQYF.

The genes are TRBV27 and TRBJ1-6; TRBD1 is a possible D gene (6 bases). The CDR3 sequence is 14 residues long. The V end was cut by 4 bases, the J end by 11 bases, with 15 bases between. Germline CDR1 is MNHEY and CDR2 is SMNVEV (reference sequence). The CDR3 sequence is CASSSTGSGAPLHF. Written as DNA, the CDR3 is TGTGCCAGCAGTTCAACAGGGTCAGGCGCACCCCTCCACTTT.

This chain links TRBV28 with TRBJ1-3; 8 bases agree with TRBD1. V trimming: 3 bases; J trimming: 1 base; junction bases outside the gene matches: 5. From germline, CDR1 is MDHEN and CDR2 SYDVKM. The length of the CDR3 is 16 residues. Written as DNA, the CDR3 is TGTGCCAGCAGTTTTTGGGACAGGACTTCTGGAAACACCATATATTTT. Protein sequence: CASSFWDRTSGNTIYF. Variable domain in full (rest from reference TRBV28 and TRBJ1-3): DVKVTQSSRYLVKRTGEKVFLECVQDMDHENMFWYRQDPGLGLRLIYFSYDVKMKEKGDIPEGYSVSREKKERFSLILESASTNQTSMYLCASSFWDRTSGNTIYFGEGSWLTVV.

The chain couples TRBV6-5 to TRBJ1-4; D remains unclear. The V gene's germline CDR1 is MNHEY and CDR2 SVGAGI. The CDR3 runs to 14 residues. The germline V and J ends were trimmed by 8 bases and 7 bases, with 17 bases remaining between them. The CDR3 coding sequence is TGTGCCAGCCGCATCAGGCTTTCGTCTGAAAAACTGTTTTTT. Protein product: CASRIRLSSEKLFF.

The chain has TRBV5-1 and TRBJ1-1; D perhaps matches TRBD1 (6 bases). Per the germline V gene, CDR1 is SGHRS and CDR2 is YFSETQ. The CDR3 contains 14 residues. Trimming took 0 bases from V and 5 from J, leaving 11 bases between them. The CDR3 DNA is TGCGCCAGCAGCTTGGGGGGGCAGGAGACTGAAGCTTTCTTT. Translating it yields CASSLGGQETEAFF.